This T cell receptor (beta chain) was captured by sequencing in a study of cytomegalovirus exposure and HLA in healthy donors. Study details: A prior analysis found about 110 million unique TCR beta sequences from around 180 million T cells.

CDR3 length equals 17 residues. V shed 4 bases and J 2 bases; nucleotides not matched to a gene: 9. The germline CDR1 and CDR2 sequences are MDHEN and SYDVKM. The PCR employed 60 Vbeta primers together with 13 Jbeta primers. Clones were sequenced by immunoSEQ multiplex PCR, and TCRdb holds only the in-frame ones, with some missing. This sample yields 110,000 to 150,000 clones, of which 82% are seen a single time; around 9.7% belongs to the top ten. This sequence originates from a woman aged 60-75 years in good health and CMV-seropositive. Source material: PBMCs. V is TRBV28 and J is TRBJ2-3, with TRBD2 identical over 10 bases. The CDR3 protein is CASSSVGTSETTDTQYF. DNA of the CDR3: TGTGCCAGCAGTTCTGTAGGGACTAGCGAGACCACAGATACGCAGTATTTT.